One sample yielded the 20 T cell receptor beta chains listed below, sequenced in a study of beta chain features in type 1 diabetes. The entirety of the isolated RNA underwent reverse transcription, so expressed TCRB transcripts were sequenced. Data came from immunoSEQ multiplex PCR; TCRdb stores just in-frame clones and leaves some out. This sample carries about 160,000 clones, about 7.3% of them seen once, and the ten largest clones take 0.5% to 0.65%. Specimen: central memory CD4+ T cells from blood. The receptors derive from a man aged 18 to 29 in good health.

This clone was picked up a small number of times. V and J are TRBV4-1 and TRBJ1-5; no definite D call. This CDR3 region has 13 residues. The germline V and J ends were trimmed by 0 bases and 10 bases, with 10 bases remaining between them. CDR1 and CDR2 from the germline V gene are MGHRA and YSYEKL. The CDR3 DNA follows: TGCGCCAGCAGCCAAGATAACGGAGTTCCCCAGCATTTT. Amino acids: CASSQDNGVPQHF.

This clone was counted many times. The genes are TRBV19 and TRBJ2-6; TRBD1 is a possible D gene (6 bases). Germline assignment: CDR1 LNHDA and CDR2 SQIVND (reference sequence). The V end was cut by 7 bases, the J end by 4 bases, with 17 bases between. CDR3 size: 16 residues. CDR3 in amino acids: CASTVRSGAGANVLTF. CDR3 in DNA: TGTGCCAGTACCGTGAGGTCAGGGGCCGGGGCCAACGTCCTGACTTTC.

There are a few counts of this clone. The chain links TRBV2 to TRBJ2-3, with D possibly TRBD2 on 6 matching bases. This CDR3 is 14 amino acids long. Per germline, CDR1 SNHLY and CDR2 FYNNEI. Trimming pared 4 bases from V and 5 bases from J, leaving 13 bases between. CDR3 sequence reads: CASSGGLGKDTQYF. For the CDR3, the DNA is TGTGCCAGCAGTGGGGGACTGGGTAAAGATACGCAGTATTTT.

A few counts support this clone. The chain employs TRBV19 and TRBJ2-3; 7 bases agree with TRBD2. The CDR3 length is 13 residues. Looked up from germline, CDR1 is LNHDA and CDR2 is SQIVND (reference sequence). The junction had 6 bases not matched to a gene; V was cut back by 9 bases and J by 3 bases. The CDR3 DNA reads as TGTGCCAGCAAGCGGGAAGGAACAGATACGCAGTATTTT. Protein: CASKREGTDTQYF.

This clone has just a few counts. The chain recombines TRBV29-1 with TRBJ2-7; D is perhaps TRBD1 (7 bases). The CDR3 length is 14 residues. Germline V gene sequence: CDR1 SQVTM, CDR2 ANQGSEA. The V end was cut by 7 bases, the J end by 3 bases, with 19 bases between. CDR3 residues: CSALTGTQNYEQYF. DNA of the CDR3: TGCAGCGCCCTGACAGGGACTCAAAACTACGAGCAGTACTTC.

This clone was recorded at least ten times. The same CDR3 can be traced to other DNA sequences in this sample. The genes are TRBV7-2 and TRBJ2-5; no clear D. The V gene lost 4 bases and the J gene lost 4 bases, with 7 bases spanning the gap. There are 12 residues in the CDR3. Germline V lookup: CDR1 SGHTA, CDR2 FQGNSA. The CDR3 DNA is TGTGCCAGCAGCTCGAACAGAGAGACCCAGTACTTC. Translated: CASSSNRETQYF.

The rearrangement links TRBV2 to TRBJ2-2, with TRBD1 matching 9 bases. The V gene end was trimmed by 8 bases and the J gene end by 8 bases; junction bases not matched to a gene: 9. The CDR3 totals 14 residues. Germline values: CDR1 SNHLY, CDR2 FYNNEI. The CDR3 nucleotides read TGTGCCAGCGTAATAGAACAGGGGGCTGGGGAGCTGTTTTTT. Protein: CASVIEQGAGELFF. Based on the CDR3 plus reference TRBV2 and TRBJ2-2, the full variable domain is EPEVTQTPSHQVTQMGQEVILRCVPISNHLYFYWYRQILGQKVEFLVSFYNNEISEKSEIFDDQFSVERPDGSNFTLKIRSTKLEDSAMYFCASVIEQGAGELFFGEGSRLTVL.

This chain links TRBV30 with TRBJ2-3; D uncertain. There are 12 residues in the CDR3. V was trimmed by 0 bases and J by 14 bases, leaving 15 bases between them. Per the germline V gene, CDR1 is GTSNPN and CDR2 is SVGIG (reference sequence). In DNA form, the CDR3 reads TGTGCCTGGAGTGTACCGCGCGGAGTCCCGTATTTT. This sequence encodes CAWSVPRGVPYF.

This clone occurred a few times. V usage is TRBV6-5 and J usage is TRBJ1-5; D not resolved. This CDR3 is 13 amino acids long. Trimming stripped 4 bases from V and 5 bases from J, with 9 bases between. CDR1 and CDR2 from the germline V gene are MNHEY and SVGAGI. The CDR3 DNA reads as TGTGCCAGCAGTTTCGCGTTAGATCAGCCCCAGCATTTT. Protein sequence: CASSFALDQPQHF.

This clone was found a few times. V and J are TRBV28 and TRBJ2-3; D may be TRBD2 (6 bases). The CDR3 is made up of 15 amino acids. Germline CDR1 is MDHEN and CDR2 is SYDVKM. The V end was cut by 4 bases, the J end by 9 bases, with 20 bases between. CDR3 in amino acids: CASSYPGLRIGTQYF. CDR3 in DNA: TGTGCCAGCAGTTACCCGGGACTGCGGATTGGGACGCAGTATTTT.

Only a few counts were recorded for this clone. The rearrangement joins TRBV20-1 to TRBJ2-7; the D is unclear. The CDR3 extends over 11 amino acids. Germline values: CDR1 DFQATT, CDR2 SNEGSKA (reference sequence). V gave up 7 bases and J gave up 1 base, with 8 bases separating them. In nucleotides, the CDR3 is TGCAGTGTGGCTCATTCCTACGAGCAGTACTTC. Translating gives CSVAHSYEQYF.

This clone was recorded a few times. The V call is TRBV2, the J call TRBJ1-5; TRBD1 matches at 8 bases. The CDR3 is made up of 14 amino acids. Germline CDR1 and CDR2: SNHLY and FYNNEI. With 6 bases clipped from V and 4 bases from J, the junction kept 5 bases outside the gene matches. The CDR3 spells CASSGGTGNQPQHF. CDR3 sequence (DNA): TGTGCCAGCAGCGGAGGGACAGGAAATCAGCCCCAGCATTTT.

This clone was recorded at least ten times. V gene TRBV25-1 combines with J gene TRBJ1-1; the D gene is possibly TRBD1 (5 bases). The CDR3 loop spans 12 amino acids. The V gene's germline CDR1 is MGHDK and CDR2 SYGVNS. The V end was cut by 7 bases, the J end by 4 bases, with 10 bases between. This CDR3 is CASKGVGTEAFF. Written as DNA, the CDR3 is TGTGCCAGCAAAGGGGTAGGCACTGAAGCTTTCTTT.

This clone was counted between two and nine times. The genes are TRBV4-3 and TRBJ2-6; D may be TRBD2 (5 bases). The CDR3 is 16 residues long. Between the trimmed V and J ends, which lost 6 bases and 0 bases, there was a span of 12 bases. CDR1 is LGHNA and CDR2 is YSLEER in the germline V gene. The CDR3 DNA is TGCGCCAGCAGTCCGGGCCGGGGCTCTGGGGCCAACGTCCTGACTTTC. Residues: CASSPGRGSGANVLTF.

The sample holds a few counts of this clone. This CDR3 is CASSFLAGGRFF. The CDR3 region has the DNA TGTGCCAGCAGCTTTCTAGCGGGGGGAAGGTTCTTC. The V gene is TRBV7-2, the J gene TRBJ2-1; the match to TRBD2 covers 11 bases. Germline V gene sequence: CDR1 SGHTA, CDR2 FQGNSA. The CDR3 has 12 residues. V shed 3 bases, J shed 15 bases, and the junction held 4 bases outside the gene matches.

This chain connects TRBV4-3 to TRBJ2-7, with 10 nucleotides matching TRBD2. J was trimmed by 4 bases and V by 3 bases; bases with no gene match: 6. The germline V gene encodes CDR1 LGHNA and CDR2 YSLEER. The CDR3 has 15 residues. CDR3 region: CASSQVAGGIYEQYF. CDR3 coding DNA: TGCGCCAGCAGCCAGGTAGCGGGAGGAATTTACGAGCAGTACTTC.

CDR3 sequence reads: CASSQDLSSGSFDEQFF. The DNA of the CDR3 is TGTGCCAGCAGCCAAGATCTATCTAGCGGGAGTTTCGATGAGCAGTTCTTC. V is TRBV4-2 and J is TRBJ2-1, with 10 bases matching TRBD2. Germline V CDR1 and CDR2: LGHNA, YNFKEQ. The CDR3 has 17 residues. The trim removed 0 bases at V and 8 bases at J, leaving 10 bases unmatched.

This clone was recorded at least ten times. J is TRBJ2-7 and V is TRBV7-2, with D perhaps matching TRBD2 (5 bases). Germline CDR1 and CDR2: SGHTA and FQGNSA. The CDR3 loop spans 15 amino acids. Trimming removed 7 bases at V and 3 bases at J, with 19 bases between. DNA of the CDR3: TGTGCCAGCACCGGAGCCTGGGCGGGCCGCTACGAGCAGTACTTC. Encoded protein: CASTGAWAGRYEQYF.

This clone was observed a few times. Additional DNA sequences in this sample encode the identical CDR3. The chain is built from TRBV10-3 and TRBJ1-1, with TRBD1 as a possible D gene (6 bases). CDR1 and CDR2 (germline): ENHRY, SYGVKD. Trimming took off 2 bases at V and 0 bases at J, with 7 bases between the two ends. The CDR3 consists of 14 residues. This chain's CDR3 is CAISEGQMNTEAFF. DNA of the CDR3: TGTGCCATCAGTGAGGGACAGATGAACACTGAAGCTTTCTTT.

This sequence joins TRBV18 and TRBJ2-3; TRBD1 matches 7 bases. CDR1 and CDR2 from the germline V gene are KGHSH and LQKENI. This CDR3 comprises 15 residues. V shed 3 bases and J 5 bases; nucleotides not matched to a gene: 8. The CDR3 sequence is CASSPEGGRGDTQYF. In DNA, the CDR3 is TGTGCCAGCTCACCGGAAGGGGGCAGGGGAGATACGCAGTATTTT.